The clone carrying this T cell receptor beta chain occurred a few times. This record comes from a study of blood T cell repertoires in COVID-19. Across the study: Both acute and convalescent COVID-19 samples were obtained from the United States, Italy and Spain.

Methods used by the authors: For nucleated cells, counts were estimated from reference gene primer amplification. Method: immunoSEQ multiplex PCR; TCRdb's copy keeps in-frame clones and lacks some. V, J and clone size reflect that table, while D and trimming were determined from the DNA. The sample lists some 130,000 clones; almost 80% were seen once. The sample comprised peripheral blood. The receptor was isolated from a man in his fifties or sixties who had recovered from COVID-19.

CDR3 sequence reads: CASSISHLGGLGNTIYF. CDR3 in DNA: TGTGCCAGTAGTATTTCCCATTTGGGAGGACTCGGAAACACCATATATTTT. This chain links TRBV19 with TRBJ1-3; no reliable D call. The ends were cut back, 3 bases at V and 4 bases at J, with 19 bases in the middle. This CDR3 spans 17 amino acids. Germline loops: CDR1 LNHDA, CDR2 SQIVND (reference sequence). Complete variable domain (other parts from reference TRBV19 and TRBJ1-3): DGGITQSPKYLFRKEGQNVTLSCEQNLNHDAMYWYRQDPGQGLRLIYYSQIVNDFQKGDIAEGYSVSREKKESFPLTVTSAQKNPTAFYLCASSISHLGGLGNTIYFGEGSWLTVV.